Listed below are T cell receptor beta chains from one sample, sequenced in a study of OX40 agonist ivuxolimab in advanced cancers. Generated by immunoSEQ multiplex PCR, the TCRdb table keeps only in-frame clones and is missing some. The profile covers some 50,000 clones, with 82% appearing a single time and approximately 2% taken by the ten largest. The sample consisted of CD4+ or CD8+ T cells sorted from blood, taken in a trial of the OX40 agonist ivuxolimab. Every receptor here comes from an adult with an advanced solid tumor such as melanoma, head and neck, liver or kidney cancer. CDR3s include the opening cysteine and the closing phenylalanine or tryptophan. The D gene is left open where the match is weak. Some rows mark clone size as missing; the rest say once, few, many or name a class of expanded clone.

d_call clone_size j_call v_call cdr3_nt cdr3_aa
TRBD1 - TRBJ1-1 TRBV18 TGTGCCAGCACCACGGACAGGGTGAACACTGAAGCTTTCTTT CASTTDRVNTEAFF
- - TRBJ2-7 TRBV18 TGTGCCAGCTCACCGGACGGGGCGGGCGACTACGAGCAGTACTTC CASSPDGAGDYEQYF
- - TRBJ2-3 TRBV11-2 TGTGCCAGCAGCTTAGACGGCCTACGGGGACTCCGCACAGATACGCAGTATTTT CASSLDGLRGLRTDTQYF
TRBD1 - TRBJ1-2 TRBV9 TGTGCCAGCAGCGTCGGGACAGGGGGAATTAACTATGGCTACACCTTC CASSVGTGGINYGYTF
TRBD1 - TRBJ2-2 TRBV11-2 TGTGCCAGCAGCTTAGTTAGAGGGGGCATGGGCACCGGGGAGCTGTTTTTT CASSLVRGGMGTGELFF
TRBD1 - TRBJ2-7 TRBV7-9 TGTACCAGCAGCCAGGGGGTTACACACGAGCAGTACTTC CTSSQGVTHEQYF
- - TRBJ1-2 TRBV10-1 TGCGCCCGGGGTGTAGGGGTAGGCTACACCTTC CARGVGVGYTF
TRBD2 - TRBJ2-1 TRBV30 TGTGCCTGGAGTGGGACTAGCGGGTCGAGCTCCTACAATGAGCAGTTCTTC CAWSGTSGSSSYNEQFF
TRBD1 few TRBJ2-3 TRBV19 TGTGCCAGTAGTCCGGCGGACAGGGCAAGAGGAGATACGCAGTATTTT CASSPADRARGDTQYF
- - TRBJ2-4 TRBV11-3 TGTGCCAGCAGCCCAGGGGGGACTAAAGCCAAAAACATTCAGTACTTC CASSPGGTKAKNIQYF
- - TRBJ2-7 TRBV2 TGTGCCAGCAGTACCCTTGGGTGGGGGGAGACCTACGAGCAGTACTTC CASSTLGWGETYEQYF
TRBD2 - TRBJ2-7 TRBV27 TGTGCCAGCAGAAAGACTAGCGGGGGGTCCTACGAGCAGTACTTC CASRKTSGGSYEQYF
- - TRBJ2-7 TRBV28 TGTGCCAGCAGTTTAGGGGGCACGACGGGTGAGCAGTACTTC CASSLGGTTGEQYF
- - TRBJ1-4 TRBV15 TGTGCCACCAGCACTTACCGAAATGAAAAACTGTTTTTT CATSTYRNEKLFF
TRBD1 - TRBJ1-2 TRBV6-6 TGTGCCAGCGGAGGGACAGGGGGCCTCTATGGCTACACCTTC CASGGTGGLYGYTF
- - TRBJ1-2 TRBV6-1 TGTGCCAGCGGGTACGGCCGGGGCTACACCTTC CASGYGRGYTF